This T cell receptor beta chain was sequenced for a study of yellow fever vaccine responses in identical twins. General observations from the study: The T cell response to vaccination in identical twins was reportedly partly convergent and partly personalized.

Concerning this clonotype: What it binds is not known.

CDR1 PRHDT and CDR2 FYEKMQ come from the germline V gene (reference sequence). J was trimmed by 0 bases and V by 6 bases; bases with no gene match: 7. The CDR3 has 16 amino acids. TCRdb re-called the RT-PCR reads with MiXCR, one entry per CDR3 protein. The table includes under 20,000 distinct CDR3 sequences, 65% to 75% detected once. The chain links TRBV13 to TRBJ2-1; the match to TRBD2 covers 8 bases. This material consisted of T cells from blood (PBMCs), unsorted or a sorted subset (not recorded which), taken before or after yellow fever vaccination (not recorded which). The TCR sequence derives from a woman younger than 30 who received the yellow fever vaccine. The CDR3, as DNA: TGTGCCAGCAGAGGGGTCGGGACTAGCTCCTACAATGAGCAGTTCTTC. This encodes CASRGVGTSSYNEQFF.